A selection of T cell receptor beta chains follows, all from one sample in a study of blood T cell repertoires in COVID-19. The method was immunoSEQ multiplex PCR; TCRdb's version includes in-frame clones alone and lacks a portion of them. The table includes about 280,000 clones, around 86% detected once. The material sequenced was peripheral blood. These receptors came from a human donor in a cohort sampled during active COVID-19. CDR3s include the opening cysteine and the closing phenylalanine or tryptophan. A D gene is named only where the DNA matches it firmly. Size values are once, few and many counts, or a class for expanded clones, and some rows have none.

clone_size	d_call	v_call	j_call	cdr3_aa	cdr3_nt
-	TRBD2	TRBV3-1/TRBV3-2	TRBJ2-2	CASSHLAGAGGELFF	TGTGCCAGCAGCCATCTAGCGGGAGCTGGCGGGGAGCTGTTTTTT
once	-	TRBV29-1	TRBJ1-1	CSVEGGEGRTEAFF	TGCAGCGTTGAAGGGGGAGAGGGGAGGACTGAAGCTTTCTTT
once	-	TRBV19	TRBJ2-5	CASSISSGETQYF	TGTGCCAGTAGTATATCCAGTGGAGAGACCCAGTACTTC
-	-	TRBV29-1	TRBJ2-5	CSVFHQETQYF	TGCAGCGTTTTTCATCAAGAGACCCAGTACTTC
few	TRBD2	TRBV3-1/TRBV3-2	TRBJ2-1	CASSQVASGRSEQFF	TGTGCCAGCAGCCAAGTTGCTAGCGGGAGAAGTGAGCAGTTCTTC
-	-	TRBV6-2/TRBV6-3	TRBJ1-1	CASSLKRGISEAFF	TGTGCCAGCAGTTTAAAGCGGGGGATTTCCGAAGCTTTCTTT
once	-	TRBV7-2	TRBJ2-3	CASSLTGGMVDTQYF	TGTGCCAGCAGCCTAACCGGCGGGATGGTAGATACGCAGTATTTT
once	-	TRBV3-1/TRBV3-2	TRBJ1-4	CASSQESTVWEKLFF	TGTGCCAGCAGCCAAGAAAGCACAGTTTGGGAAAAACTGTTTTTT
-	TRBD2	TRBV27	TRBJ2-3	CASSLGSGRATDTQYF	TGTGCCAGCAGTTTAGGTAGCGGGAGGGCCACAGATACGCAGTATTTT
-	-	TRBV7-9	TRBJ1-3	CASSPLGRSGNTIYF	TGTGCCAGCAGTCCCCTCGGGAGATCTGGAAACACCATATATTTT
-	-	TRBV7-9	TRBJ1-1	CASLILGGNTEAFF	TGTGCCAGCTTGATTTTAGGGGGGAACACTGAAGCTTTCTTT
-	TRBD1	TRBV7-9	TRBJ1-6	CASSPGTGVIPALHF	TGTGCCAGCAGCCCGGGGACAGGGGTGATTCCGGCCCTCCACTTT
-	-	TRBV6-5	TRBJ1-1	CASRGTGNTEAFF	TGTGCCAGCAGGGGTACAGGGAACACTGAAGCTTTCTTT
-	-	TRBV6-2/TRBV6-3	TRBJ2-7	CASSPHYEQYF	TGTGCCAGCAGCCCCCACTACGAGCAGTACTTC
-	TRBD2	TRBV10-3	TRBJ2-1	CATKSGTSGSGYNEQFF	TGTGCCACGAAGTCGGGGACTAGCGGGAGTGGGTACAATGAGCAGTTCTTC
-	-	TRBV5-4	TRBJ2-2	CASSLGPTSSTGELFF	TGTGCCAGCAGCTTGGGCCCGACTAGTTCAACCGGGGAGCTGTTTTTT
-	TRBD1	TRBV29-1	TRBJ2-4	CSVGEGAGDIQYF	TGCAGCGTTGGCGAGGGGGCCGGGGACATTCAGTACTTC
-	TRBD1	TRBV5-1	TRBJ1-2	CASSSRRSQGVHYTF	TGCGCCAGCAGCTCGCGGAGGTCACAGGGGGTACACTACACCTTC
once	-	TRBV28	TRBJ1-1	CASSLDSLNTEAFF	TGTGCCAGCAGCCTTGACAGTTTGAACACTGAAGCTTTCTTT
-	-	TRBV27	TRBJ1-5	CASSLMGGSNQPQHF	TGTGCCAGCAGTTTAATGGGGGGAAGCAATCAGCCCCAGCATTTT
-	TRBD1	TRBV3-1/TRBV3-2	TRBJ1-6	CASSEGQGRTVHF	TGTGCCAGCAGCGAAGGACAGGGGCGGACCGTCCACTTT
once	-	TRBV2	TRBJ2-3	CASKYGGTTDTQYF	TGTGCCAGCAAATACGGCGGAACCACAGATACGCAGTATTTT
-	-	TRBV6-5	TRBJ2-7	CASKGSTSSYEQYF	TGTGCCAGCAAAGGGAGTACCTCCTCCTACGAGCAGTACTTC
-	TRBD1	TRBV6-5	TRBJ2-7	CASSRTGQGFYEQYF	TGTGCCAGCAGTCGAACGGGACAGGGATTCTACGAGCAGTACTTC
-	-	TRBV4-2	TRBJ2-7	CASSQALVAAPYYEQYF	TGTGCCAGCAGCCAAGCCCTTGTAGCGGCACCATACTACGAGCAGTACTTC
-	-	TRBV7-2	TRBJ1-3	CASSLTRTATSGNTIYF	TGTGCCAGCAGTCTTACACGGACAGCAACATCTGGAAACACCATATATTTT
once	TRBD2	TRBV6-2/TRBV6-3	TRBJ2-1	CASSPYLQGWRERRSEQFF	TGTGCCAGCAGCCCATACCTCCAGGGATGGCGGGAGAGGCGAAGTGAGCAGTTCTTC
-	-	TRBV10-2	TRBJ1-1	CASSASGPGAEAFF	TGCGCCAGCAGTGCATCAGGGCCGGGCGCTGAAGCTTTCTTT
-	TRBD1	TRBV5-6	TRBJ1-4	CASSFPGTGILATNEKLFF	TGTGCCAGCAGCTTCCCCGGGACAGGGATCCTAGCAACTAATGAAAAACTGTTTTTT
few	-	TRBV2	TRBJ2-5	CASSERRDGETQYF	TGTGCCAGCAGTGAACGGCGGGATGGTGAGACCCAGTACTTC
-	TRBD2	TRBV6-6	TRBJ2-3	CASRDLAGTDTQYF	TGTGCCAGCAGAGACCTAGCGGGAACAGATACGCAGTATTTT
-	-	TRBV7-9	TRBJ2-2	CASSYYDSGELFF	TGTGCCAGCAGCTACTATGACAGCGGGGAGCTGTTTTTT
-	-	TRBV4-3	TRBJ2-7	CASSQEGVTYEQYF	TGCGCCAGCAGCCAAGAGGGAGTCACCTACGAGCAGTACTTC
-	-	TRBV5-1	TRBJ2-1	CASSLGLSPTTDEQFF	TGCGCCAGCAGCTTAGGACTTTCCCCGACTACGGATGAGCAGTTCTTC
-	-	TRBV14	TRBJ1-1	CASSQVWGAEAFF	TGTGCCAGCAGCCAAGTCTGGGGAGCTGAAGCTTTCTTT
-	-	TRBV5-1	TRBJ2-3	CASSPWGGRDASTDTQYF	TGCGCCAGCAGCCCCTGGGGTGGGCGGGACGCTAGCACAGATACGCAGTATTTT
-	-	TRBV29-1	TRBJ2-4	CSVVAGIQYF	TGCAGCGTTGTGGCGGGCATTCAGTACTTC
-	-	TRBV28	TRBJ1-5	CASSDLRTGIRQPQHF	TGTGCCAGCAGCGACCTTAGAACAGGGATACGTCAGCCCCAGCATTTT
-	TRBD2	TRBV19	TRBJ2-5	CASSTTLAGGRETQYF	TGTGCCAGTAGTACGACTTTAGCGGGGGGACGGGAGACCCAGTACTTC
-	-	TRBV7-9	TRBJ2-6	CASRVGGSGANVLTF	TGTGCCAGCAGGGTCGGGGGCTCTGGGGCCAACGTCCTGACTTTC